The 13 T cell receptor beta chains below come from one sample, sequenced in a study of blood T cell repertoires in COVID-19. TCRdb's copy holds only in-frame clones and misses some; the assay was immunoSEQ multiplex PCR. Among around 220,000 clones, 90% were seen once, and the ten largest hold roughly 16%. The sequencing sample was made of PBMCs or T cells enriched from blood (not recorded which). These receptors were taken from a young man who had been exposed to COVID-19.

V and J are TRBV4-1 and TRBJ1-4; D is unresolved. Germline loops: CDR1 MGHRA, CDR2 YSYEKL. The CDR3 has 13 amino acids. With 4 bases removed from V and 7 bases from J, the gap between germline ends came to 10 bases. The CDR3 here is CASSRLAGEKLFF. The CDR3, as DNA: TGCGCCAGCAGCCGACTGGCGGGTGAAAAACTGTTTTTT.

The chain has TRBV27 and TRBJ1-3, with a weak D call TRBD1 (5 bases). With 6 bases removed from V and 1 base from J, the gap between germline ends came to 22 bases. Germline V gene data show CDR1 as MNHEY and CDR2 as SMNVEV (reference sequence). The CDR3 is made up of 18 amino acids. This CDR3 reads CASRTLRGGKGSGNTIYF. The DNA of the CDR3 is TGTGCCAGCAGAACCTTGCGGGGGGGGAAGGGTTCTGGAAACACCATATATTTT.

The chain joins TRBV4-2 to TRBJ1-4, with D uncertain. V dropped 3 bases and J dropped 0 bases, with 8 bases sitting between them. This CDR3 spans 15 amino acids. From germline, CDR1 is LGHNA and CDR2 YNFKEQ. The CDR3, as DNA: TGTGCCAGCAGCCAGCCCGGGACAACTAATGAAAAACTGTTTTTT. This sequence encodes CASSQPGTTNEKLFF.

The V call is TRBV4-1, the J call TRBJ1-5; D is undetermined. Between the trimmed V and J ends, which lost 0 bases and 7 bases, there was a span of 13 bases. This CDR3 spans 15 amino acids. CDR1 is MGHRA, CDR2 YSYEKL, per germline. This CDR3 is CASSQEPLGVQPQHF. For the CDR3, the DNA is TGCGCCAGCAGCCAAGAGCCCCTCGGGGTCCAGCCCCAGCATTTT.

This clone showed up just once. V gene TRBV19 combines with J gene TRBJ2-5; TRBD1 matches 12 bases. After removal of 3 bases from V and 6 bases from J, the junction contained 8 bases not matched to a gene. Germline V gene data show CDR1 as LNHDA and CDR2 as SQIVND (reference sequence). This CDR3 region has 16 residues. The CDR3 DNA reads as TGTGCCAGTAGTATGGTTCCGGGACAGGGGGCCCAGACCCAGTACTTC. This gives the protein CASSMVPGQGAQTQYF.

V is TRBV12-5 and J is TRBJ2-2; 12 nucleotides match TRBD2. Germline V gives CDR1 LGHNT, CDR2 FRNRAP. The CDR3 sequence is 21 residues long. Trimming cost V 4 bases and J 3 bases; bases outside gene matches: 18. In DNA, the CDR3 is TGTGCTAGTGGTTACCCTCGGTCTAGCGGGGGGGCATTAGTGGACACCGGGGAGCTGTTTTTT. It codes for CASGYPRSSGGALVDTGELFF.

The chain links TRBV7-2 to TRBJ2-3, with 7 bases fitting TRBD2. The CDR3 has 19 residues. V shed 1 base, J shed 2 bases, and the junction held 15 bases outside the gene matches. Germline V gene sequence: CDR1 SGHTA, CDR2 FQGNSA. The CDR3 sequence is CASSLDPTSRTRYTDTQYF. The CDR3 nucleotides are TGTGCCAGCAGCTTAGACCCCACATCAAGGACTAGATACACAGATACGCAGTATTTT.

CDR3 in DNA: TGTGCCAGCAGAACTTACAGGGGTGTAAACGAGCAGTACTTC. This translates into CASRTYRGVNEQYF. The chain uses TRBV28 and TRBJ2-7, with TRBD1 matching over 7 bases. Germline CDR1 MDHEN, CDR2 SYDVKM. V trimming: 6 bases; J trimming: 5 bases; junction bases outside the gene matches: 10. This CDR3 has 14 residues.

The V and J genes are TRBV7-2 and TRBJ2-1; D unclear. V dropped 0 bases and J dropped 7 bases, with 7 bases sitting between them. The CDR3 has 13 amino acids. Germline CDR1 and CDR2: SGHTA and FQGNSA. CDR3 in amino acids: CASSLASWNEQFF. CDR3 bases: TGTGCCAGCAGCTTAGCTAGCTGGAATGAGCAGTTCTTC.

V and J are TRBV28 and TRBJ2-5; D possibly corresponds to TRBD2 (5 bases). The germline V and J ends were trimmed by 4 bases and 5 bases, with 17 bases remaining between them. The germline V gene has CDR1 MDHEN and CDR2 SYDVKM. CDR3 size: 15 residues. The CDR3 sequence is CASSSPDASGETQYF. Here the CDR3 DNA reads TGTGCCAGCAGTTCTCCGGATGCTTCGGGGGAGACCCAGTACTTC.

V usage is TRBV7-2 and J usage is TRBJ2-3, with 7 bases matching TRBD2. Looked up from germline, CDR1 is SGHTA and CDR2 is FQGNSA. The CDR3 runs to 16 residues. The J segment lost 1 base and the V segment lost 5 bases, leaving 9 bases of the junction unmatched. This CDR3 is CASSPKSGVGTDTQYF. The CDR3 region has the DNA TGTGCCAGCAGCCCCAAAAGCGGGGTCGGCACAGATACGCAGTATTTT. Full variable domain (outside the CDR3, taken from reference TRBV7-2 and TRBJ2-3): GAGVSQSPSNKVTEKGKDVELRCDPISGHTALYWYRQSLGQGLEFLIYFQGNSAPDKSGLPSDRFSAERTGGSVSTLTIQRTQQEDSAVYLCASSPKSGVGTDTQYFGPGTRLTVL.

V is TRBV27 and J is TRBJ1-6; D ambiguous. This CDR3 contains 14 residues. The germline CDR1 and CDR2 sequences are MNHEY and SMNVEV (reference sequence). Trimming took 8 bases from V and 6 from J, leaving 14 bases between them. The CDR3: CASSYRGSNSPLHF. The CDR3 nucleotides are TGTGCCAGCTCCTACCGGGGATCTAATTCACCCCTCCACTTT.

The chain employs TRBV4-2 and TRBJ1-5; D call uncertain. CDR3 length: 14 amino acids. Per germline, CDR1 LGHNA and CDR2 YNFKEQ. V lost 2 bases and J 8 bases, leaving 13 bases between the germline ends. CDR3: CASSQSQPAEPQHF. The DNA of the CDR3 is TGTGCCAGCAGCCAATCACAGCCTGCCGAGCCCCAGCATTTT.